This T cell receptor (beta chain) was found in a study of cytomegalovirus exposure and HLA in healthy donors. Study-level results: Associated with HLA alleles at 0.05 false discovery rate in a later analysis were some 16,000 TCR beta sequences. V- and J-gene trimming in TCR beta was tied to a missense DCLRE1C variant by an analysis performed later. An analysis done earlier found most TCR beta V segments productive about 87% or about 30% of the time. Donors belonging to an Asian-associated ancestry cluster reportedly showed fewer N-insertions in productive TCRs than the roughly 670-donor mean, according to what a later analysis found.

A few counts support this clone. Its antigen is still unknown. The PCR ran on 60 Vbeta and 13 Jbeta primers. The assay was immunoSEQ multiplex PCR, and TCRdb's table has in-frame clones only and misses some. The data hold some 170,000 clones, with over 70% observed a single time. Germline-derived CDR1 and CDR2 are SGHDT and YYEEEE. This CDR3 comprises 14 residues. V was pared by 3 bases and J by 2 bases, with 11 bases between. The clonotype originates from a woman in her twenties or thirties in good health and CMV-seronegative. Sequenced sample: PBMCs. The V gene is TRBV5-6, the J gene TRBJ2-5; possibly TRBD2 for D (6 bases). The CDR3: CASSWGTLQETQYF. The CDR3 DNA sequence: TGTGCCAGCAGCTGGGGGACTTTACAAGAGACCCAGTACTTC.